This T cell receptor (beta chain) was profiled in a study of T cell responses to AZD1222 COVID-19 vaccine. V was clipped by 2 bases and J by 1 base, with 13 bases between them. Per germline, CDR1 SGDLS and CDR2 YYNGEE. The CDR3 consists of 17 residues. The assay was immunoSEQ multiplex PCR, and TCRdb's table has in-frame clones only and misses some. The data contain 110,000 or so clones, roughly 91% of them seen just once; the ten biggest clones take up approximately 7.1%. Sequencing was performed on peripheral blood, taken 28 days after the second AZD1222 dose. This TCR was sampled from an adult who received the AZD1222 COVID-19 vaccine. The chain combines TRBV9 with TRBJ1-6; D ambiguous. This CDR3 is CASSVSQSRSYNSPLHF. The CDR3 DNA is TGTGCCAGCAGCGTCTCCCAATCACGGTCCTATAATTCACCCCTCCACTTT.